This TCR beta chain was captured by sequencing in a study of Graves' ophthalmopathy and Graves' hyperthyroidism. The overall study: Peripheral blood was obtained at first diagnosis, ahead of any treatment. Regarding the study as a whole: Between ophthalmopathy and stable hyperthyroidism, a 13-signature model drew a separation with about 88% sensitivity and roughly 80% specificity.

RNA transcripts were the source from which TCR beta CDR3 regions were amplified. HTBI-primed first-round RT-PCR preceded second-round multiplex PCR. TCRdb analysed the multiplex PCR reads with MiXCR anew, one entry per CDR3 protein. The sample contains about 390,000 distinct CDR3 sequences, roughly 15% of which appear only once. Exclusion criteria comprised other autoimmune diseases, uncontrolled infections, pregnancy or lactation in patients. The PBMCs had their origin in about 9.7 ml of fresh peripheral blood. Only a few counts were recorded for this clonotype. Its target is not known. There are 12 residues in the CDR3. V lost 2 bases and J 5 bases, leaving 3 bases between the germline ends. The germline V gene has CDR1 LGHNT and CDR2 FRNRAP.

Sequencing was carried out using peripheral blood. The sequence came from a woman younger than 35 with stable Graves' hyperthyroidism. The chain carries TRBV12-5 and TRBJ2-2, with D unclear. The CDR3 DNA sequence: TGTGCTAGTGGTTTGAATACCGGGGAGCTGTTTTTT. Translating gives CASGLNTGELFF.